This record looks at one TCR beta chain sequence and its context. Antigen: not known. The CDR3 contains 14 residues. Germline V gene data show CDR1 as GTSNPN and CDR2 as SVGIG (reference sequence). Trimming pared 0 bases from V and 6 bases from J, leaving 11 bases between. These data come from a study of lymphopenia after photon versus proton radiotherapy. Study findings and constraints: Larger post-nadir TCR diversity loss correlated inversely with survival in deceased patients. After lymphocyte nadir, photon-treated repertoires showed oligoclonal expansion, especially CD8+ Temra.

Data came from immunoSEQ multiplex PCR; TCRdb stores just in-frame clones and leaves some out. The table includes 15,000 to 20,000 clones, less than 90% detected once. This clonotype was obtained from a woman in her sixties or seventies with cholangiocarcinoma. Some clones in this sample may be carry-over from other donors' samples. Sequenced material: peripheral blood, taken from a patient treated with proton-based radiotherapy. This rearrangement joins TRBV30 to TRBJ1-4, with D uncertain. The CDR3 loop is CAWSVFGRDEKLFF. In DNA, the CDR3 is TGTGCCTGGAGTGTATTCGGGCGAGATGAAAAACTGTTTTTT.